This TCR beta chain derives from a study of T cell repertoires in cytomegalovirus infection. Study information: Used in the study were CMV epitopes, some recently identified and HLA-C-restricted, others well-studied and HLA-B-restricted. An indication of both CMV infection and matching HLA type came from public TCR beta signatures. General study points: Cumulated frequencies of public TCR beta families served to identify carriers of CMV plus the relevant HLA. Within the response measured ex vivo, HLA-C-restricted CMV-specific TCR beta clonotypes were dominant.

TCRdb re-called the reads through MiXCR, storing one row per CDR3 protein. The profile shows 230,000 or so distinct CDR3 sequences, 30% to 45% of them singletons. As concerns this clonotype: The target antigen is unknown.

Trimming cost V 5 bases and J 8 bases, with 15 bases left between them. CDR1 is LNHNV, CDR2 YYDKDF, per germline (reference sequence). The CDR3 extends over 13 amino acids. The chain employs TRBV15 and TRBJ1-1, with D perhaps TRBD1 (6 bases). The sample consisted of CD8+ T cells from cultured PBMCs, taken from culture after CMV antigen stimulation. The source is a human donor in good health (CMV status not recorded). Some clones in this sample may be carry-over from other donors' samples. In DNA form, the CDR3 reads TGTGCCACCAGCCAATTAACAGGGATAGAAGCTTTCTTT. Encoded protein: CATSQLTGIEAFF. Using reference TRBV15 and TRBJ1-1 for the parts outside the CDR3, the full variable domain is DAMVIQNPRYQVTQFGKPVTLSCSQTLNHNVMYWYQQKSSQAPKLLFHYYDKDFNNEADTPDNFQSRRPNTSFCFLDIRSPGLGDTAMYLCATSQLTGIEAFFGQGTRLTVV.